This entry lists 22 T cell receptor beta chains sequenced from one sample in a study of blood T cell repertoires in COVID-19. TCRdb's table, derived via immunoSEQ multiplex PCR, lists solely in-frame clones and lacks some. Of around 220,000 clones in the sample, roughly four fifths were seen once. The sample taken for sequencing was peripheral blood. All receptors derive from a woman aged 80 or over with COVID-19, enrolled during active disease.

J is TRBJ1-1 and V is TRBV28, with 8 bases matching TRBD1. The V segment lost 5 bases and the J segment 11 bases; nucleotides outside the gene matches: 10. The length of the CDR3 is 13 residues. The germline V gene has CDR1 MDHEN and CDR2 SYDVKM. For the CDR3, the DNA is TGTGCCAGCAGTCTCGGGTACAGACAGGGGGCTTTCTTT. Residues: CASSLGYRQGAFF.

Here the CDR3 reads CASSAHGQGSYEQYF. The CDR3 DNA sequence: TGTGCCAGCAGCGCACATGGGCAGGGTAGCTACGAGCAGTACTTC. V is TRBV9 and J is TRBJ2-7, with D perhaps TRBD1 (5 bases). Looked up from germline, CDR1 is SGDLS and CDR2 is YYNGEE. The CDR3 has 15 residues. V lost 3 bases and J lost 3, with 16 bases in between.

The chain uses TRBV28 and TRBJ1-5; D not resolved. CDR1 and CDR2 (germline): MDHEN, SYDVKM. V was shortened by 4 bases and J by 7 bases, with 17 bases between the two germline ends. This CDR3 comprises 15 residues. CDR3 in amino acids: CASSSLAGTGQPQHF. CDR3 sequence (DNA): TGTGCCAGCAGTTCCCTTGCGGGAACTGGACAGCCCCAGCATTTT.

The genes are TRBV2 and TRBJ1-1, with TRBD1 as a possible D gene (5 bases). CDR1 and CDR2 (germline): SNHLY, FYNNEI. This CDR3 region has 15 residues. V lost 8 bases to trimming and J lost 1 base, with 17 bases between them. The CDR3: CASLLGGVQNTEAFF. DNA of the CDR3: TGTGCCAGCCTCCTGGGGGGGGTACAGAACACTGAAGCTTTCTTT.

This clone appeared a single time. This chain joins TRBV21-1 and TRBJ2-1; no DNA check was done on the table's D call, TRBD1. TRBV21-1 corresponds to a pseudogene. The CDR3 contains 15 residues. DNA of the CDR3: TGTGCCAGCAGGAGACACCGGGACAGGGGTCATGAGCAGTTCTTC. Residues: CASRRHRDRGHEQFF.

This clone has a handful of counts. The chain recombines TRBV20-1 with TRBJ2-1; TRBD1 might be the D (6 bases). The V end lost 3 bases, the J end lost 13 bases, and 13 bases lay between the germline ends. This CDR3 contains 11 residues. Germline CDR1 is DFQATT and CDR2 is SNEGSKA (reference sequence). CDR3 sequence: CSARIPGHQFF. As DNA, the CDR3 is TGCAGTGCTAGGATACCGGGACACCAGTTCTTC.

The chain combines TRBV5-1 with TRBJ2-7; 9 positions agree with TRBD1. Trimming took 5 bases from V and 6 from J; bases not matched to a gene: 15. The CDR3 totals 16 residues. CDR1 SGHRS and CDR2 YFSETQ come from the germline V gene. This CDR3 reads CASSPALGQGLGEQYF. CDR3 in DNA: TGCGCCAGCAGTCCCGCCTTGGGACAGGGATTAGGCGAGCAGTACTTC. Using reference TRBV5-1 and TRBJ2-7 for the parts outside the CDR3, the full variable domain is KAGVTQTPRYLIKTRGQQVTLSCSPISGHRSVSWYQQTPGQGLQFLFEYFSETQRNKGNFPGRFSGRQFSNSRSEMNVSTLELGDSALYLCASSPALGQGLGEQYFGPGTRLTVT.

V gene TRBV6-6 combines with J gene TRBJ2-1; a possible D gene is TRBD1 (6 bases). This CDR3 comprises 14 residues. V gave up 5 bases and J gave up 4 bases, with 12 bases separating them. Germline CDR1 MNHNY, CDR2 SVGAGI (reference sequence). The CDR3 bases are TGTGCCAGCAGTGACAGGAGTCGGTACAATGAGCAGTTCTTC. This encodes CASSDRSRYNEQFF.

This sequence joins TRBV7-3 and TRBJ2-7; 7 nucleotides line up with TRBD2. CDR1 is SGHTA and CDR2 is FQGTGA in the germline V gene. The V and J ends lost 5 bases and 7 bases, in that order; junction bases with no gene match: 11. This CDR3 spans 14 amino acids. The chain's CDR3 is CASSPSGEGGEQYF. The DNA for the CDR3 is TGTGCCAGCAGCCCCTCCGGGGAGGGAGGGGAGCAGTACTTC.

J is TRBJ1-1 and V is TRBV9, with 7 positions matching TRBD1. The V segment lost 3 bases and the J segment 0 bases; nucleotides outside the gene matches: 5. The CDR3 is 15 residues long. Germline lookup yields CDR1 SGDLS and CDR2 YYNGEE. The CDR3 coding sequence is TGTGCCAGCAGCGAGGGGGGACAGCTGAACACTGAAGCTTTCTTT. It is translated as CASSEGGQLNTEAFF.

V and J are TRBV3-1 (or the pseudogene TRBV3-2) and TRBJ1-5, with TRBD1 as a possible D gene (5 bases). The germline V gene encodes CDR1 LGHDT and CDR2 YNNKEL (reference sequence). The CDR3 is 15 amino acids. Deletions cut 0 bases from V and 3 bases from J, with 9 bases between. The CDR3 sequence: CASSQDGGINQPQHF. The CDR3 DNA follows: TGTGCCAGCAGCCAAGACGGGGGGATCAATCAGCCCCAGCATTTT.

The CDR3 here is CASSLSRQGGNEKLFF. The DNA for the CDR3 is TGTGCCAGCAGTTTATCTCGCCAGGGAGGTAATGAAAAACTGTTTTTT. The chain employs TRBV27 and TRBJ1-4; a weak D match, TRBD1 (5 bases). V was shortened by 0 bases and J by 4 bases, with 12 bases between the two germline ends. From germline, CDR1 is MNHEY and CDR2 SMNVEV (reference sequence). This CDR3 spans 16 amino acids.

This chain's CDR3 is CASSLERDRGTFF. For the CDR3, the DNA is TGTGCCAGCAGCTTGGAAAGGGACAGGGGAACTTTCTTT. The V call is TRBV5-4, the J call TRBJ1-1, with 10 bases that match TRBD1. Looked up from germline, CDR1 is SGHNT and CDR2 is YYREEE (reference sequence). The CDR3 is made up of 13 amino acids. The ends lost 0 bases at V and 12 bases at J; junction bases unmatched: 5.

The rearrangement uses TRBV6-5 and TRBJ1-1; D remains unclear. This CDR3 comprises 16 residues. Deletions cut 0 bases from V and 0 bases from J, with 11 bases between. Germline CDR1 reads MNHEY; CDR2 reads SVGAGI. CDR3 loop: CASSYSAPSMNTEAFF. For the CDR3, the DNA is TGTGCCAGCAGTTACTCGGCACCCTCCATGAACACTGAAGCTTTCTTT.

The gene calls are TRBV7-2 and TRBJ1-2, with D possibly being TRBD1 (6 bases). Per germline, CDR1 SGHTA and CDR2 FQGNSA. The CDR3 is made up of 15 amino acids. V shed 1 base and J shed 5 bases, with 14 bases lying between them. The CDR3 coding sequence is TGTGCCAGCAGCTTAGGGGCAGGGGAGGGTTATGGCTACACCTTC. Translating it yields CASSLGAGEGYGYTF.

The CDR3 region has the DNA TGCGCCAGCAGCTTGGGGGGGACGACAGGCGGAATGGAGACCCAGTACTTC. Translating it yields CASSLGGTTGGMETQYF. This chain connects TRBV5-1 to TRBJ2-5; TRBD1 is a possible D gene (6 bases). This CDR3 region has 17 residues. Trimming took 0 bases from V and 5 from J, leaving 20 bases between them. Germline V gene sequence: CDR1 SGHRS, CDR2 YFSETQ.

The V gene is TRBV3-1 (or the pseudogene TRBV3-2), the J gene TRBJ2-7, with D maybe TRBD2 (6 bases). Germline CDR1 is LGHDT and CDR2 is YNNKEL (reference sequence). CDR3 length equals 12 residues. The V gene lost 4 bases and the J gene lost 6 bases, with 10 bases spanning the gap. The CDR3 DNA is TGTGCCAGCAGCCTAGCGGCGGGCGAGCAGTACTTC. It encodes CASSLAAGEQYF.

This clone occurred a few times. CDR3 DNA sequence: TGTGCCACCAGCAGAGATCGGGTAGCAGCTTTTGAGCAGTTCTTC. It codes for CATSRDRVAAFEQFF. The gene calls are TRBV15 and TRBJ2-1; no definite D call. The CDR3 is 15 amino acids. Deletions cut 0 bases from V and 9 bases from J, with 15 bases between. CDR1 and CDR2 from the germline V gene are LNHNV and YYDKDF (reference sequence).

This chain joins TRBV12-3 or TRBV12-4 and TRBJ2-2; D uncertain. This CDR3 is built from 13 residues. Trimming left V 0 bases short and J 8 bases short, with 7 bases between. The CDR3 DNA is TGTGCCAGCAGTTTAGCTTTGGAGGGGGAGCTGTTTTTT. This translates into CASSLALEGELFF.

The chain combines TRBV5-8 with TRBJ1-5; 8 nucleotides agree with TRBD1. CDR1 is SGHTS, CDR2 YDEGEE, per germline. J lost 0 bases, V lost 2 bases, and 13 bases had no gene match. This CDR3 region has 19 residues. The CDR3 coding sequence is TGTGCCAGCAGCTTCCAACAGGGGGGGATATATTATAGCAATCAGCCCCAGCATTTT. It yields the protein CASSFQQGGIYYSNQPQHF. The full variable domain, rest sourced from reference TRBV5-8 and TRBJ1-5, is EAGVTQSPTHLIKTRGQQATLRCSPISGHTSVYWYQQALGLGLQFLLWYDEGEERNRGNFPPRFSGRQFPNYSSELNVNALELEDSALYLCASSFQQGGIYYSNQPQHFGDGTRLSIL.

The genes are TRBV5-8 and TRBJ1-1, with a possible D match to TRBD1 (6 bases). Trimming removed 4 bases at V and 4 bases at J, with 14 bases between. Per germline, CDR1 SGHTS and CDR2 YDEGEE. The CDR3 runs 14 residues. The CDR3 spells CASSLRGTGTEAFF. The CDR3 DNA reads TGTGCCAGCAGCCTCAGGGGTACGGGCACTGAAGCTTTCTTT.

This sequence joins TRBV3-1 (or the pseudogene TRBV3-2) and TRBJ1-3; 11 nucleotides align to TRBD1. There are 12 residues in the CDR3. CDR1 and CDR2 from the germline V gene are LGHDT and YNNKEL (reference sequence). Trimming took 8 bases from V and 8 from J; bases not matched to a gene: 2. CDR3 bases: TGTGCCAGCGGGACAGGGGGGTACACCATATATTTT. Amino acids: CASGTGGYTIYF.